The 32 T cell receptor beta chains reported below all come from one sample, sequenced in a study of cytomegalovirus exposure and HLA in healthy donors (dated by TCRdb to 2017 to 2019). Library preparation used the immunoSEQ multiplex PCR assay. For the multiplex PCR, a mixture combining 60 forward primers for TCR Vbeta segments and 13 reverse primers for TCR Jbeta segments was used. TCRdb obtained this table from immuneACCESS and retained in-frame rearrangements with V and J assigned. These tables miss some clones; where compared with another copy, unresolved V genes account for less than half of the shortfall, and the remainder is unexplained. This sample's records show about 42,000 clones. Approximately 1.5% of the sample lies in the top ten. Sequences were obtained from PBMCs. These receptor sequences come from a man under 40 in good health and CMV-seronegative.

This CDR3 reads CAWGSTLGLSEQFF. Here the CDR3 DNA reads TGTGCCTGGGGATCGACCCTAGGCCTTTCTGAGCAGTTCTTC. The chain recombines TRBV30 with TRBJ2-1; D is unresolved. Trimming removed 5 bases at V and 9 bases at J, with 20 bases between. The V gene's germline CDR1 is GTSNPN and CDR2 SVGIG (reference sequence). CDR3 length equals 14 residues.

The chain is built from TRBV25-1 and TRBJ2-1; 7 positions match TRBD1. Trimming took 2 bases from V and 5 from J; bases not matched to a gene: 0. The CDR3 totals 13 residues. Germline V gene lookup returns CDR1 MGHDK and CDR2 SYGVNS. The CDR3 spells CASSEQGDNEQFF. As DNA, the CDR3 is TGTGCCAGCAGTGAACAGGGGGACAATGAGCAGTTCTTC.

This chain uses TRBV6-5 with TRBJ1-2; TRBD1 aligns across 7 bases. The CDR3 runs to 13 residues. V gave up 5 bases and J gave up 5 bases; unmatched junction bases: 5. CDR1 MNHEY and CDR2 SVGAGI come from the germline V gene. CDR3 in DNA: TGTGCCAGCAGTCCGGCGACAGGGTATGGCTACACCTTC. As protein: CASSPATGYGYTF.

This sequence joins TRBV4-1 and TRBJ2-7; 7 bases match TRBD1. J lost 1 base, V lost 3 bases, and 6 bases had no gene match. CDR3 size: 15 residues. Per germline, CDR1 MGHRA and CDR2 YSYEKL. The CDR3 is CASSHLQGPSYEQYF. Written as DNA, the CDR3 is TGCGCCAGCAGCCATCTACAGGGGCCGTCCTACGAGCAGTACTTC.

This sequence joins TRBV15 and TRBJ2-5; 8 bases are shared with TRBD2. CDR3 length: 16 amino acids. V lost 0 bases to trimming and J lost 5 bases; unmatched junction nucleotides: 8. The germline gives CDR1 LNHNV, CDR2 YYDKDF (reference sequence). As DNA, the CDR3 is TGTGCCACCAGCAGAGATATCACGGGAGGGCATGAGACCCAGTACTTC. Translating gives CATSRDITGGHETQYF.

The rearrangement joins TRBV19 to TRBJ2-2; tentatively, D is TRBD1 (5 bases). The CDR3 runs 15 residues. The V end lost 9 bases, the J end lost 0 bases, and 14 bases lay between the germline ends. In germline, CDR1 is LNHDA, CDR2 SQIVND (reference sequence). The chain's CDR3 is CASLPRTPNTGELFF. DNA of the CDR3: TGTGCCAGCCTCCCGAGGACACCGAACACCGGGGAGCTGTTTTTT.

The chain links TRBV19 to TRBJ1-1; 7 bases are a match to TRBD1. Trimming at V came to 4 bases and at J to 8 bases, leaving 1 base not matched to a gene. The germline gives CDR1 LNHDA, CDR2 SQIVND (reference sequence). The CDR3 spans 11 residues. The CDR3 reads CASSKDREAFF. The CDR3 bases are TGTGCCAGTAGTAAGGACAGGGAAGCTTTCTTT.

The CDR3 loop reads CASSSSSSSYEQYF. The CDR3 nucleotides are TGTGCCAGCAGCTCCTCTAGCAGTAGCTACGAGCAGTACTTC. The chain carries TRBV13 and TRBJ2-7; a weak D match, TRBD2 (5 bases). CDR3 size: 14 residues. Germline values: CDR1 PRHDT, CDR2 FYEKMQ (reference sequence). Between the trimmed V and J ends, which lost 4 bases and 3 bases, there was a span of 13 bases.

This clone is classed as medium-sized by frequency. This sequence joins TRBV11-2 and TRBJ2-1; tentative D call: TRBD2 (6 bases). CDR1 is SGHAT, CDR2 FQNNGV, per germline. The V end lost 8 bases, the J end lost 8 bases, and 34 bases lay between the germline ends. The CDR3 runs 19 residues. CDR3 coding DNA: TGTGCCAGCGGCGACTTCCGGGGCTCAGGGACCGGGGGAGGCGATGAGCAGTTCTTC. This codes for CASGDFRGSGTGGGDEQFF.

The chain joins TRBV25-1 to TRBJ1-4; 8 nucleotides align to TRBD1. J was trimmed by 7 bases and V by 8 bases; bases with no gene match: 9. The CDR3 contains 14 residues. Germline loops: CDR1 MGHDK, CDR2 SYGVNS. The CDR3 is CASGGTGIGEKLFF. The CDR3 DNA reads as TGTGCCAGCGGAGGGACAGGAATCGGTGAAAAACTGTTTTTT.

The V and J genes are TRBV19 and TRBJ2-7; TRBD1 might be the D (6 bases). Germline CDR1 is LNHDA and CDR2 is SQIVND (reference sequence). V was cut by 3 bases and J by 2 bases, with 17 bases left in between. The CDR3 spans 16 residues. The DNA of the CDR3 is TGTGCCAGTAGTATTCGGTCACAGGGAGAAACCTACGAGCAGTACTTC. Its protein is CASSIRSQGETYEQYF.

This chain uses TRBV4-2 with TRBJ2-3; D possibly corresponds to TRBD2 (5 bases). The germline V and J ends were trimmed by 8 bases and 0 bases, with 15 bases remaining between them. The CDR3 sequence is 15 residues long. Germline V gene sequence: CDR1 LGHNA, CDR2 YNFKEQ. CDR3 DNA sequence: TGTGCCAGCGGGCCCTCCGGGGTGAGCACAGATACGCAGTATTTT. Protein: CASGPSGVSTDTQYF.

The CDR3 DNA reads as TGCGCCAGCAGCTTGGCACCAGGGGGTTACGAGCAGTACTTC. It translates to CASSLAPGGYEQYF. The chain links TRBV5-1 to TRBJ2-7; 7 positions agree with TRBD1. With 0 bases clipped from V and 4 bases from J, the junction kept 4 bases outside the gene matches. Per germline, CDR1 SGHRS and CDR2 YFSETQ. The CDR3 runs 14 residues.

The chain carries TRBV7-9 and TRBJ2-2, with TRBD1 identical over 9 bases. There are 18 residues in the CDR3. Germline CDR1 is SEHNR and CDR2 is FQNEAQ (reference sequence). V lost 3 bases to trimming and J lost 0 bases; unmatched junction nucleotides: 8. The CDR3 protein is CASSLTGGFFANTGELFF. Written as DNA, the CDR3 is TGTGCCAGCAGCTTGACAGGGGGATTCTTCGCGAACACCGGGGAGCTGTTTTTT.

The gene calls are TRBV19 and TRBJ2-7; 10 bases agree with TRBD2. V shed 3 bases and J 4 bases; nucleotides not matched to a gene: 6. Germline V gives CDR1 LNHDA, CDR2 SQIVND (reference sequence). The CDR3 consists of 15 residues. CDR3 amino acids: CASSIELAGPYEQYF. DNA for the CDR3: TGTGCCAGTAGTATTGAACTAGCGGGACCTTACGAGCAGTACTTC.

This chain connects TRBV29-1 to TRBJ1-1; 7 bases map to TRBD1. CDR1 is SQVTM and CDR2 is ANQGSEA in the germline V gene. Trimming took 6 bases from V and 1 from J; bases not matched to a gene: 5. This CDR3 is built from 13 residues. CDR3 DNA sequence: TGCAGCGTCGGGGGACAGACGAACACTGAAGCTTTCTTT. Protein: CSVGGQTNTEAFF.

The chain combines TRBV7-9 with TRBJ2-1, with D tentatively TRBD2 (5 bases). CDR3 length: 16 amino acids. Germline values: CDR1 SEHNR, CDR2 FQNEAQ (reference sequence). Trimming removed 5 bases from V and 4 bases from J, with 18 bases in between. The CDR3 DNA follows: TGTGCCAGCAGCACACTCAGAGGGCCCAAGTACAATGAGCAGTTCTTC. It encodes CASSTLRGPKYNEQFF.

The chain carries TRBV6-1 and TRBJ2-7, with TRBD2 matching 9 bases. Germline V gives CDR1 MNHNS, CDR2 SASEGT. V dropped 2 bases and J dropped 3; count of bases not matched to a gene: 5. The CDR3 has 15 amino acids. The CDR3 nucleotides read TGTGCCAGCAGTGAATGGGTAGCGGGAGTCTACGAGCAGTACTTC. This gives the protein CASSEWVAGVYEQYF.

The chain links TRBV28 to TRBJ1-1, with a weak D call TRBD1 (5 bases). The CDR3 has 11 amino acids. V was pared by 5 bases and J by 9 bases, with 10 bases between. Germline assignment: CDR1 MDHEN and CDR2 SYDVKM. The CDR3 nucleotides read TGTGCCAGCAGTACCGGGACTAAAGCTTTCTTT. Amino acid sequence: CASSTGTKAFF.

The chain is built from TRBV5-4 and TRBJ1-1; TRBD1 aligns across 9 bases. The ends lost 4 bases at V and 7 bases at J; junction bases unmatched: 11. The V gene's germline CDR1 is SGHNT and CDR2 YYREEE (reference sequence). The CDR3 runs 15 residues. The CDR3 DNA follows: TGTGCCAGCAGCCCGTCCCGGGACAGGGCCGGTGAAGCTTTCTTT. It codes for CASSPSRDRAGEAFF.

J is TRBJ2-1 and V is TRBV9; 7 bases are shared with TRBD1. This CDR3 is built from 12 residues. The V and J ends lost 8 bases and 4 bases, in that order; junction bases with no gene match: 3. Germline loops: CDR1 SGDLS, CDR2 YYNGEE. The CDR3 spells CASGGQYNEQFF. For the CDR3, the DNA is TGTGCCAGTGGGGGACAGTACAATGAGCAGTTCTTC.

The chain is built from TRBV5-1 and TRBJ2-5, with D possibly being TRBD2 (6 bases). The CDR3 has 13 amino acids. V was pared by 6 bases and J by 5 bases, with 14 bases between. Looked up from germline, CDR1 is SGHRS and CDR2 is YFSETQ. The CDR3 region has the DNA TGCGCCAGCAAACAGGTGGCGGGGGAGACCCAGTACTTC. It yields the protein CASKQVAGETQYF.

V gene TRBV6-5 combines with J gene TRBJ1-4; 10 nucleotides line up with TRBD1. V was pared by 4 bases and J by 7 bases, with 6 bases of the junction left unmatched. Germline values: CDR1 MNHEY, CDR2 SVGAGI. CDR3 length equals 15 residues. CDR3 nucleotides: TGTGCCAGCAGTTCGACAGGGGGCCGAAGTGAAAAACTGTTTTTT. Translation: CASSSTGGRSEKLFF.

Written as DNA, the CDR3 is TGCGCCAGCAGCCCGGGGCAGGCGGGAGCTTTAGCCGATGAGCAGTTCTTC. Amino acids: CASSPGQAGALADEQFF. This sequence joins TRBV5-1 and TRBJ2-1, with 7 nucleotides matching TRBD2. The CDR3 length is 17 residues. The V gene end was trimmed by 4 bases and the J gene end by 8 bases; junction bases not matched to a gene: 18. CDR1 SGHRS and CDR2 YFSETQ come from the germline V gene.

The chain recombines TRBV4-1 with TRBJ2-7, with D tentatively TRBD2 (6 bases). Germline loops: CDR1 MGHRA, CDR2 YSYEKL. The CDR3 loop spans 13 amino acids. The V gene lost 6 bases and the J gene lost 4 bases, with 13 bases spanning the gap. The CDR3 spells CASSSREQYEQYF. CDR3 DNA: TGCGCCAGCAGTTCTCGGGAGCAGTACGAGCAGTACTTC.

V gene TRBV4-2 combines with J gene TRBJ2-1; perhaps TRBD1 as D (6 bases). The germline gives CDR1 LGHNA, CDR2 YNFKEQ. Trimming stripped 1 base from V and 1 base from J, with 8 bases between. The CDR3 is made up of 15 amino acids. The chain's CDR3 is CASSQAGESYNEQFF. The CDR3 region has the DNA TGTGCCAGCAGCCAAGCAGGGGAATCCTACAATGAGCAGTTCTTC.

The chain couples TRBV19 to TRBJ2-1; 9 bases fit TRBD2. The trim removed 3 bases at V and 4 bases at J, leaving 7 bases unmatched. Germline CDR1 LNHDA, CDR2 SQIVND (reference sequence). The CDR3 totals 16 residues. The CDR3 bases are TGTGCCAGTAGTATCCTAGCGGGAAGGGGATACAATGAGCAGTTCTTC. Protein product: CASSILAGRGYNEQFF.

To note about this clone: Other nucleotide sequences from this sample produce the same CDR3. The chain couples TRBV30 to TRBJ1-2, with 7 bases that match TRBD1. This CDR3 is built from 14 residues. Germline V gene lookup returns CDR1 GTSNPN and CDR2 SVGIG (reference sequence). V was pared by 2 bases and J by 8 bases, with 11 bases of the junction left unmatched. In nucleotides, the CDR3 is TGTGCCTGGAGTCGAACAGACAGGGATCGAGGCTACACCTTC. Translating it yields CAWSRTDRDRGYTF.

The genes are TRBV29-1 and TRBJ2-5, with D possibly being TRBD2 (5 bases). This CDR3 has 13 residues. Germline CDR1 SQVTM, CDR2 ANQGSEA. V was shortened by 1 base and J by 2 bases, with 8 bases between the two germline ends. The DNA of the CDR3 is TGCAGCGTTGAAGGTCCGGGGCAAGAGACCCAGTACTTC. Its translation: CSVEGPGQETQYF.

The chain joins TRBV6-5 to TRBJ1-6, with 8 bases fitting TRBD1. Germline V gene lookup returns CDR1 MNHEY and CDR2 SVGAGI. The V and J ends lost 6 bases and 7 bases, in that order; junction bases with no gene match: 8. The CDR3 runs to 15 residues. Here the CDR3 DNA reads TGTGCCAGCAGAGATCTTAGGACAGGGAATTCACCCCTCCACTTT. Encoded protein: CASRDLRTGNSPLHF.

This rearrangement joins TRBV19 to TRBJ2-7; 11 bases align to TRBD2. The CDR3 extends over 15 amino acids. V was pared by 0 bases and J by 6 bases, with 4 bases of the junction left unmatched. CDR1 LNHDA and CDR2 SQIVND come from the germline V gene (reference sequence). CDR3 in amino acids: CASSIDFLAGGEQYF. The DNA for the CDR3 is TGTGCCAGTAGTATAGATTTCCTAGCGGGAGGCGAGCAGTACTTC.

The chain uses TRBV18 and TRBJ1-2; 10 bases align to TRBD1. Per germline, CDR1 KGHSH and CDR2 LQKENI. With 3 bases clipped from V and 4 bases from J, the junction kept 2 bases outside the gene matches. The CDR3 sequence is 14 residues long. The CDR3 sequence is CASSPGQGIYGYTF. In DNA, the CDR3 is TGTGCCAGCTCACCGGGACAGGGGATCTATGGCTACACCTTC.